The 8 T cell receptor beta chains listed next were all sequenced from one sample in a study of blood T cell repertoires in COVID-19. TCRdb's copy holds only in-frame clones and misses some; the assay was immunoSEQ multiplex PCR. The sample has 450,000 to 500,000 clones, roughly 87% seen once; the top ten hold 0.7%. Sequencing input: PBMCs or T cells enriched from blood (not recorded which). The receptors shown here come from a woman younger than 30 who had recovered from COVID-19.

The chain joins TRBV29-1 to TRBJ1-1; D is undetermined. The V end was cut by 3 bases, the J end by 7 bases, with 9 bases between. The germline gives CDR1 SQVTM, CDR2 ANQGSEA. CDR3 length: 11 amino acids. This chain's CDR3 is CSVDSPLEAFF. CDR3 DNA: TGCAGCGTTGATAGTCCCCTTGAAGCTTTCTTT.

V and J are TRBV15 and TRBJ1-3; 7 nucleotides line up with TRBD1. CDR3 size: 16 residues. V trimming: 4 bases; J trimming: 0 bases; junction bases outside the gene matches: 6. From germline, CDR1 is LNHNV and CDR2 YYDKDF (reference sequence). CDR3 DNA sequence: TGTGCCACCAGCACCCGACAGGGAAGCTCTGGAAACACCATATATTTT. Amino acid sequence: CATSTRQGSSGNTIYF.

J is TRBJ1-4 and V is TRBV7-6; no clear D gene. The CDR3 runs 15 residues. Germline loops: CDR1 SGHVS, CDR2 FNYEAQ. V was clipped by 1 base and J by 0 bases, with 6 bases between them. The CDR3 DNA sequence: TGTGCCAGCAGCTTAGAGCATGCAACTAATGAAAAACTGTTTTTT. Translation gives CASSLEHATNEKLFF.

V usage is TRBV6-5 and J usage is TRBJ2-3; 8 nucleotides align to TRBD2. CDR3 length: 16 residues. The germline V gene has CDR1 MNHEY and CDR2 SVGAGI. The V and J ends lost 0 bases and 7 bases, in that order; junction bases with no gene match: 9. DNA of the CDR3: TGTGCCAGCAGTTACTCGAATCGGGGGGGGAGGTATACGCAGTATTTT. Translation gives CASSYSNRGGRYTQYF.

In this sample, this clone turned up once. V and J are TRBV19 and TRBJ1-4; TRBD1 is a possible D gene (6 bases). Germline V gene lookup returns CDR1 LNHDA and CDR2 SQIVND (reference sequence). Trimming stripped 5 bases from V and 0 bases from J, with 10 bases between. CDR3 size: 15 residues. The CDR3 here is CASSPPGATNEKLFF. Written as DNA, the CDR3 is TGTGCCAGTAGTCCTCCAGGGGCAACTAATGAAAAACTGTTTTTT. The full variable domain, with the rest looked up from reference TRBV19 and TRBJ1-4, is DGGITQSPKYLFRKEGQNVTLSCEQNLNHDAMYWYRQDPGQGLRLIYYSQIVNDFQKGDIAEGYSVSREKKESFPLTVTSAQKNPTAFYLCASSPPGATNEKLFFGSGTQLSVL.

The chain uses TRBV30 and TRBJ1-2; no firm D call. Germline lookup yields CDR1 GTSNPN and CDR2 SVGIG (reference sequence). The CDR3 has 14 amino acids. Trimming cost V 4 bases and J 2 bases, with 14 bases left between them. CDR3 amino acids: CAWTSALENYGYTF. The CDR3 bases are TGTGCCTGGACCAGCGCCCTGGAAAACTATGGCTACACCTTC.

The rearrangement links TRBV5-4 to TRBJ2-3; TRBD2 matches at 7 bases. J gave up 4 bases and V 4 bases, and 21 bases lay outside the gene matches. The CDR3 length is 19 residues. Germline assignment: CDR1 SGHNT and CDR2 YYREEE (reference sequence). CDR3 coding DNA: TGTGCCAGCAGCCTTCCGTGGACGGGGCTAGGACTAGGCTCAGATACGCAGTATTTT. It codes for CASSLPWTGLGLGSDTQYF.

The chain is built from TRBV6-5 and TRBJ1-3; D is ambiguous. The CDR3 sequence is 14 residues long. Deletions cut 6 bases from V and 4 bases from J, with 13 bases between. Germline V lookup: CDR1 MNHEY, CDR2 SVGAGI. As DNA, the CDR3 is TGTGCCAGCAGCCAGTGGGGAGAGGGAAACACCATATATTTT. It is translated as CASSQWGEGNTIYF.